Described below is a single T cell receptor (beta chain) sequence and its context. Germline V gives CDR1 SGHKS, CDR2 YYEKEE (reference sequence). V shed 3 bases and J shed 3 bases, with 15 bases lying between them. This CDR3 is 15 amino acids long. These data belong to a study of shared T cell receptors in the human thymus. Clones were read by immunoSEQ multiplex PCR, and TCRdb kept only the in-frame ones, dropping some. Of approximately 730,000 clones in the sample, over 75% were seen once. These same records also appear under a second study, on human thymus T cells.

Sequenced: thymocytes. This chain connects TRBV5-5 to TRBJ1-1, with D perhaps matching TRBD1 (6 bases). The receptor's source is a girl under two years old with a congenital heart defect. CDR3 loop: CASSSLRKGDTEAFF. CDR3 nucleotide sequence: TGTGCCAGCAGCTCTCTCCGGAAGGGGGACACTGAAGCTTTCTTT.